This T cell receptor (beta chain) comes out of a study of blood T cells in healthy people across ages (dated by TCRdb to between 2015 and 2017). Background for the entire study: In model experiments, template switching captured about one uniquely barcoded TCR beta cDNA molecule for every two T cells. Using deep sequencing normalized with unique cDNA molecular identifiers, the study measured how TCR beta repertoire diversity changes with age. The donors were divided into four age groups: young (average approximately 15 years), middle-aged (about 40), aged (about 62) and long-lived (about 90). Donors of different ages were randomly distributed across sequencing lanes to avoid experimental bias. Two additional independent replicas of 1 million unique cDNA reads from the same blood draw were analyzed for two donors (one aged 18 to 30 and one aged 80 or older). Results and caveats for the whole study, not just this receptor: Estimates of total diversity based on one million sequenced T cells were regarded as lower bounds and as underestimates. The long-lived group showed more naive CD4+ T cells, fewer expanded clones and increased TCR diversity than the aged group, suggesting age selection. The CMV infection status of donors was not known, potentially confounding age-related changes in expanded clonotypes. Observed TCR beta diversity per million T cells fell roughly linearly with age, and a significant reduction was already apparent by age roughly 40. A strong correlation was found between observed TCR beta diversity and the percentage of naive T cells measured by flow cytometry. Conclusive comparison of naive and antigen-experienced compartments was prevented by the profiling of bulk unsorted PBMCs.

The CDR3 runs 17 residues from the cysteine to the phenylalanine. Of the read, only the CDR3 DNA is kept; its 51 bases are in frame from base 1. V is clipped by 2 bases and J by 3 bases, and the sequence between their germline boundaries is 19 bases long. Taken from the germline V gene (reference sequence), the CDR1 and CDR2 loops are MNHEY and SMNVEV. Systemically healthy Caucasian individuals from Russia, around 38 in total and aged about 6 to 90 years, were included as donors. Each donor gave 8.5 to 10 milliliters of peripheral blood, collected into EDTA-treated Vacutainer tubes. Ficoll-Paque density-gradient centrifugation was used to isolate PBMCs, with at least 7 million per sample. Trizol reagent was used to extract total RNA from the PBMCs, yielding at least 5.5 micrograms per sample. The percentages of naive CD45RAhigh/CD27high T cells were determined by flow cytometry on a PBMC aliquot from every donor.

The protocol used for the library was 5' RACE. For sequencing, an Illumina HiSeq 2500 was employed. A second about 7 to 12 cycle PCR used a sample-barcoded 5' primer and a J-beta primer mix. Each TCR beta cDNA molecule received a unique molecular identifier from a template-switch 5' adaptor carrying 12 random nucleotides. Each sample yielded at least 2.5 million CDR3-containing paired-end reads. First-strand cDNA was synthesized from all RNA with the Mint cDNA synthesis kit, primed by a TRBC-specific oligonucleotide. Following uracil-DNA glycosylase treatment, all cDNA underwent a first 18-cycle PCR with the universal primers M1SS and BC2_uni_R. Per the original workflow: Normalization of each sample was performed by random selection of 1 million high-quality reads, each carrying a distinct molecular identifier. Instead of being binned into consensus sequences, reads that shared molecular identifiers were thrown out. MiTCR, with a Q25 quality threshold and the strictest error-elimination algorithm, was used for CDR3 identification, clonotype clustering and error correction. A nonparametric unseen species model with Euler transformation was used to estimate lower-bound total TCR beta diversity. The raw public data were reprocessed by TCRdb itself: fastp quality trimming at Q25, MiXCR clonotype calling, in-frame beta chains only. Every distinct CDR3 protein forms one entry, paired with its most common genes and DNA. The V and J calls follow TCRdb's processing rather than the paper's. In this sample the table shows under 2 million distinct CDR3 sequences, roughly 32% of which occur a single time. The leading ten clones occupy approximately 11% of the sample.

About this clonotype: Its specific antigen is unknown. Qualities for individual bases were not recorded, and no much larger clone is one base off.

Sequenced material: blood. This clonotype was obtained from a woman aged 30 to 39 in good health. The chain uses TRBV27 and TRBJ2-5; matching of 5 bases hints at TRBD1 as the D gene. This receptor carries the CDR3 CASSLVGHLGAKETQYF. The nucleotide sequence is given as TGTGCCAGCAGTTTAGTGGGCCACCTAGGGGCGAAAGAGACCCAGTACTTC.